This TCR beta chain was recovered during a study of T cells after yellow fever vaccination. Study-level information: Researchers used SMART-Seq v4 Ultra Low Input to prepare fractions that had low cell numbers.

Study-wide results and caveats: The secondary T-cell response peaked on day 5, not day 15, but was weaker. Some clonotypes were seen in both the CD4 and the CD8 compartments. These made up a small share and likely arose from convergent recombination.

Points on this clonotype: Its target is unknown.

It was through 5'RACE template switching that TCR cDNA was made, with a universal primer site and UMIs added. TCRdb fed the 5' RACE reads into MiXCR, producing one record per CDR3 protein. The sample consists of about 340,000 distinct CDR3 sequences, about 4% of them appearing once. Trimming shortened V by 4 bases and J by 4 bases, and 7 bases separated the two germline ends. The CDR3 totals 13 residues. Germline values: CDR1 WNHNN, CDR2 SYGVQD (reference sequence). Material: PBMCs, obtained 5 days after the yellow fever booster vaccination. This TCR derives from a man younger than 30 who received the YFV17D yellow fever vaccine. This rearrangement joins TRBV10-1 to TRBJ2-2; D remains ambiguous. This CDR3 reads CASSGSGTGELFF. The CDR3 coding sequence is TGCGCCAGCAGTGGCTCGGGCACCGGGGAGCTGTTTTTT.